This entry is about one TCR beta chain. This sample is drawn from a study of cytomegalovirus exposure and HLA in healthy donors. This CDR3 comprises 16 residues. After removal of 5 bases from V and 0 bases from J, the junction contained 4 bases not matched to a gene. Per germline, CDR1 SGHTA and CDR2 FQGNSA. With 60 Vbeta and 13 Jbeta primers, the PCR was carried out. TCRdb's copy holds only in-frame clones and misses some; the assay was immunoSEQ multiplex PCR. Counted here are under 200,000 clones, approximately 80% occurring once; the ten biggest clones make up more than 2%. The source is a man aged 50 or older in good health and CMV-seropositive. V is TRBV7-2 and J is TRBJ2-6, with TRBD1 identical over 7 bases. The sample consisted of PBMCs. CDR3 region: CASSPDRTSGANVLTF. The CDR3 DNA reads as TGTGCCAGCAGCCCGGACAGGACCTCTGGGGCCAACGTCCTGACTTTC.